This TCR beta chain was identified in a study of breast tumors, draining lymph nodes, adjacent tissues. General study results and limits: Tumor repertoires ranked between lymph nodes and nontumor tissue in diversity, with V and J gene preferences.

Samples came from axillary lymph nodes draining the breast cancer. The V gene's germline CDR1 is LGHDT and CDR2 YNNKEL (reference sequence). This CDR3 contains 13 residues. V was cut by 6 bases and J by 8 bases, with 13 bases left in between. Concerning this clonotype: Its antigen is not known.

TCRdb re-called the multiplex PCR reads with MiXCR, one entry per CDR3 protein. The sample holds 150,000 to 200,000 distinct CDR3 sequences; 30% to 35% are singletons and the top ten take about 3.8%. The gene calls are TRBV3-1 and TRBJ2-2, with D tentatively TRBD2 (6 bases). The specimen was axillary lymph node tissue. This receptor was obtained from a female donor with breast cancer. Some clones in this sample may be carry-over from other donors' samples. CDR3 DNA sequence: TGTGCCAGCAGATCGGGGGATACGGGGGAGCTGTTTTTT. Encoded protein: CASRSGDTGELFF.